This T cell receptor beta chain was sequenced for a study of T cells in Graves' hyperthyroidism and ophthalmopathy. This clonotype was recorded many times. Germline lookup yields CDR1 MNHEY and CDR2 SMNVEV (reference sequence). This CDR3 has 16 residues. With V trimmed by 6 bases and J by 2 bases, 6 bases remained unmatched. TCR beta CDR3 sequences were amplified from RNA transcripts. First-round RT-PCR targeting the TCR CDR3 was performed with the HTBI primer set. TCRdb recomputed calls from the multiplex PCR reads with MiXCR, one row per CDR3 protein. Found here are hundreds of thousands of distinct CDR3 sequences, roughly 22% of them singletons; the top ten hold about 40%. It was uncontrolled infection, other autoimmune disease, pregnancy or lactation that excluded patients.

The sequenced material came from blood. The gene calls are TRBV27 and TRBJ2-7, with 14 bases lining up with TRBD2. The receptor was derived from a woman in her thirties or forties with Graves' ophthalmopathy. The CDR3 coding sequence is TGTGCCAGCAGCCGGGGACTAGCGGGAGTTGCCTACGAGCAGTACTTC. Its protein product is CASSRGLAGVAYEQYF.